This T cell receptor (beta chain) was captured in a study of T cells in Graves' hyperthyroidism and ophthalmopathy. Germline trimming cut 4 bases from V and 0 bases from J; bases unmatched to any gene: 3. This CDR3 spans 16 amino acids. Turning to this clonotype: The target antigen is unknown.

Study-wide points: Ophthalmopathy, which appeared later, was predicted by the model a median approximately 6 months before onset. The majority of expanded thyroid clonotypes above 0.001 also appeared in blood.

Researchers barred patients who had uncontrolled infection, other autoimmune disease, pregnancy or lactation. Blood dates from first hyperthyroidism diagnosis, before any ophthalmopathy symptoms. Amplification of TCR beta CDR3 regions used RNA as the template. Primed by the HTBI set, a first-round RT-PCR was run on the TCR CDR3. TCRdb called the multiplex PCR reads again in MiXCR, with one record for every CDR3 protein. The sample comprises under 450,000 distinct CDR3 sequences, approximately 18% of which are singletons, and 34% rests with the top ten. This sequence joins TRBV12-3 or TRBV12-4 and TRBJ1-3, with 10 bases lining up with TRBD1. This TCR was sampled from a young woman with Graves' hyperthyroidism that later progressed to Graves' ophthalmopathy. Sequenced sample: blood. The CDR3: CASSWRTGGSGNTIYF. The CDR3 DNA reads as TGTGCCAGCAGTTGGAGGACAGGGGGCTCTGGAAACACCATATATTTT.